A selection of T cell receptor beta chains follows, all from one sample in a study of T cell changes during pregnancy in multiple sclerosis. The data were produced by immunoSEQ multiplex PCR, yet TCRdb's version contains in-frame clones alone and is incomplete. The sample has roughly 35,000 clones, around nine tenths seen once. The sample in question was CD8+ T cells from peripheral blood mononuclear cells, obtained in the first trimester of pregnancy. The receptors derive from a female donor with multiple sclerosis, enrolled in a pregnancy study. CDR3s include the opening cysteine and the closing phenylalanine or tryptophan. A D gene is named only where the DNA matches it firmly. Part of the rows lack a size; the others show once, few, many or a class for expanded clones.

J,D,size,V,CDR3,DNA
TRBJ1-3,-,many,TRBV4-2,CASSQDRTVSGNTIYF,TGTGCCAGCAGCCAAGACCGGACAGTCTCTGGAAACACCATATATTTT
TRBJ2-7,-,-,TRBV27,CASSLGAGYEQYF,TGTGCCAGCAGCCTCGGAGCGGGCTACGAGCAGTACTTC
TRBJ1-3,-,-,TRBV29-1,CSVEYPGSGNTIYF,TGCAGCGTTGAATATCCAGGGTCTGGAAACACCATATATTTT
TRBJ2-7,TRBD1,-,TRBV14,CASSHPGQGLSYEQYF,TGTGCCAGCAGCCACCCAGGACAGGGACTCTCCTACGAGCAGTACTTC
TRBJ2-1,TRBD2,-,TRBV19,CASSIDAGGAYNEQFF,TGTGCCAGTAGTATAGATGCGGGAGGGGCCTACAATGAGCAGTTCTTC
TRBJ2-1,TRBD2,-,TRBV5-1,CASSTLASGLYNEQFF,TGCGCCAGCAGTACCCTTGCTAGCGGTCTATACAATGAGCAGTTCTTC
TRBJ2-1,TRBD2,once,TRBV7-9,CASSPAGASYNEQFF,TGTGCCAGCAGCCCAGCGGGAGCCTCCTACAATGAGCAGTTCTTC
TRBJ2-1,-,-,TRBV30,CAWRVLGGNEQFF,TGTGCCTGGAGAGTACTAGGAGGTAATGAGCAGTTCTTC
TRBJ1-5,-,-,TRBV19,CASSVNSNQPQHF,TGTGCCAGTAGTGTTAATAGCAATCAGCCCCAGCATTTT
TRBJ2-7,-,-,TRBV6-1,CASSGRVGEQYF,TGTGCCAGCAGTGGCAGGGTCGGCGAGCAGTACTTC
TRBJ2-2,TRBD1,-,TRBV15,CATSTPRGLETGELFF,TGTGCCACCAGCACACCCAGGGGGCTTGAAACCGGGGAGCTGTTTTTT
TRBJ2-7,TRBD2,-,TRBV14,CASSPKGGLAGGQTYLLSYEQYF,TGTGCCAGCAGCCCAAAGGGGGGACTAGCGGGAGGGCAGACCTACCTCTTGTCCTACGAGCAGTACTTC
TRBJ2-3,TRBD2,once,TRBV27,CASSKSGTTDTQYF,TGTGCCAGCAGTAAAAGCGGGACGACAGATACGCAGTATTTT
TRBJ2-7,-,-,TRBV4-1,CASSQDEAGAGYEQYF,TGCGCCAGCAGCCAAGATGAGGCAGGGGCGGGCTACGAGCAGTACTTC
TRBJ2-1,-,-,TRBV7-8,CASSSRVSSYNEQFF,TGTGCCAGCAGCTCCAGGGTTAGCTCCTACAATGAGCAGTTCTTC